One and the same sample provided the 9 T cell receptor beta chains below, sequenced in a study of blood T cell repertoires in COVID-19. TCRdb's copy holds only in-frame clones and misses some; the assay was immunoSEQ multiplex PCR. Of around 13,000 clones in the sample, about three quarters were seen once. The sample taken for sequencing was peripheral blood. These receptors all stem from a human donor in a cohort sampled during active COVID-19.

This CDR3 is CASSQRPSGYTGELFF. In DNA form, the CDR3 reads TGCGCCAGCAGCCAGAGGCCCAGTGGTTACACCGGGGAGCTGTTTTTT. V gene TRBV4-3 combines with J gene TRBJ2-2; no firm D call. The CDR3 consists of 16 residues. The V gene's germline CDR1 is LGHNA and CDR2 YSLEER. Trimming cost V 3 bases and J 3 bases, with 14 bases left between them.

The chain employs TRBV5-1 and TRBJ2-7; D remains ambiguous. There are 13 residues in the CDR3. CDR1 is SGHRS, CDR2 YFSETQ, per germline. The V end lost 0 bases, the J end lost 6 bases, and 10 bases lay between the germline ends. The CDR3 region has the DNA TGCGCCAGCAGCTTGGATCCGTCTTTCGAGCAGTACTTC. Residues: CASSLDPSFEQYF.

The V gene is TRBV4-1, the J gene TRBJ1-1; maybe TRBD1 (6 bases). Looked up from germline, CDR1 is MGHRA and CDR2 is YSYEKL. This CDR3 has 17 residues. The germline V and J ends were trimmed by 0 bases and 0 bases, with 14 bases remaining between them. CDR3 sequence: CASSQDPLQGLNTEAFF. Here the CDR3 DNA reads TGCGCCAGCAGCCAAGATCCCTTACAGGGTTTGAACACTGAAGCTTTCTTT.

This chain uses TRBV29-1 with TRBJ1-5; no reliable D call. Trimming took off 6 bases at V and 0 bases at J, with 9 bases between the two ends. Germline CDR1 and CDR2: SQVTM and ANQGSEA. The CDR3 loop spans 13 amino acids. Here the CDR3 DNA reads TGCAGCGTCCGGGTCGGTAGCAATCAGCCCCAGCATTTT. Amino acids: CSVRVGSNQPQHF.

This clone was seen only once. The genes are TRBV4-2 and TRBJ2-3; 13 positions match TRBD2. The CDR3 has 15 amino acids. Germline assignment: CDR1 LGHNA and CDR2 YNFKEQ. The V segment lost 5 bases and the J segment 5 bases; nucleotides outside the gene matches: 4. The CDR3 spells CASSYGLAGVDTQYF. As DNA, the CDR3 is TGTGCCAGCAGCTACGGACTAGCGGGGGTAGATACGCAGTATTTT.

The V gene is TRBV6-5, the J gene TRBJ2-1; tentatively, D is TRBD1 (5 bases). Germline values: CDR1 MNHEY, CDR2 SVGAGI. This CDR3 comprises 11 residues. Trimming removed 8 bases from V and 9 bases from J, with 11 bases in between. As DNA, the CDR3 is TGTGCCAGCCGCCTGACAGTTGAGCAGTTCTTC. Amino acid sequence: CASRLTVEQFF.

This chain joins TRBV27 and TRBJ2-1, with 8 positions matching TRBD1. The CDR3 is 14 residues long. Germline V gene data show CDR1 as MNHEY and CDR2 as SMNVEV (reference sequence). J lost 8 bases, V lost 7 bases, and 10 bases had no gene match. The CDR3: CASTFWDRLDEQFF. The CDR3 DNA reads as TGTGCCAGCACCTTTTGGGACAGGCTGGATGAGCAGTTCTTC.

The rearrangement joins TRBV4-3 to TRBJ2-7; 9 nucleotides align to TRBD2. V shed 0 bases and J 7 bases; nucleotides not matched to a gene: 13. Germline V gene sequence: CDR1 LGHNA, CDR2 YSLEER. The length of the CDR3 is 17 residues. The CDR3 sequence is CASSQERSSGRLGEQYF. Here the CDR3 DNA reads TGCGCCAGCAGCCAAGAGAGATCGAGCGGGAGGCTAGGTGAGCAGTACTTC.

To note about this clone: One end of the junction does not line up with germline, which may come from a read error. The chain has TRBV5-1 and TRBJ1-1, with TRBD1 as a possible D gene (6 bases). The germline CDR1 and CDR2 sequences are SGHRS and YFSETQ. The CDR3 consists of 15 residues. In nucleotides, the CDR3 is TGCGCCCGCAGCTGGGGCGGGGGGGCGGGCACTGAAGCTTTCTTT. Its translation is CARSWGGGAGTEAFF.